These 3 T cell receptor beta chains originate from one sample sequenced in a study of OX40 agonist ivuxolimab in advanced cancers. Here immunoSEQ multiplex PCR was the method, and the copy in TCRdb shows in-frame clones only, minus some. The sample shows roughly 48,000 clones, 80% to 90% of them seen only once. The sequenced sample was CD4+ or CD8+ T cells sorted from blood, obtained in a trial of the OX40 agonist ivuxolimab. The receptors here all came from an adult with an advanced solid tumor such as melanoma, head and neck, liver or kidney cancer.

As for this clone: At one end, the junction sequence differs from germline, possibly due to a read error. The J gene is TRBJ2-1, the V gene TRBV7-7; 10 nucleotides match TRBD1. Germline CDR1 and CDR2: SSHAT and FNYEAQ (reference sequence). The CDR3 is 18 residues long. In DNA form, the CDR3 reads TGTGCTAGCAGCCGGTCATTTGGGACAGGGGAAATCTACAATGAGCAGTTCTTC. The encoded protein is CASSRSFGTGEIYNEQFF.

The V and J genes are TRBV13 and TRBJ2-1; unclear D gene. The CDR3 is 16 residues long. CDR1 and CDR2 (germline): PRHDT, FYEKMQ (reference sequence). With 0 bases removed from V and 8 bases from J, the gap between germline ends came to 17 bases. CDR3 sequence (DNA): TGTGCCAGCAGCTTAGGGACCCAGCCCATAGTGGATGAGCAGTTCTTC. Protein product: CASSLGTQPIVDEQFF.

This clone has just a few counts. The rearrangement joins TRBV4-1 to TRBJ1-5, with TRBD1 matching 8 bases. The CDR3 has 14 residues. Looked up from germline, CDR1 is MGHRA and CDR2 is YSYEKL. J gave up 7 bases and V 4 bases, and 6 bases lay outside the gene matches. The CDR3 DNA reads as TGCGCCAGCAGCCTCGGACAGGGAGGGCAGCCCCAGCATTTT. Its protein is CASSLGQGGQPQHF.